This TCR beta chain was sequenced in a study of CD8+ T cells in alopecia areata. Overall study results and limits: Tofacitinib did not eliminate many expanded lesional clones from scalp or blood.

Following extraction, RNA underwent reverse transcription to cDNA, which served as the sequencing template. The assay was immunoSEQ multiplex PCR, and TCRdb's table has in-frame clones only and misses some. Found here are about 250,000 clones, 60% of them singletons; the top ten hold around 0.92%. Germline V gene sequence: CDR1 MGHDK, CDR2 SYGVNS. The CDR3 is made up of 15 amino acids. Trimming shortened V by 1 base and J by 1 base, and 9 bases separated the two germline ends. Regarding this clone: What it binds is not known.

Noted treatment: oral pan-JAK inhibitor, 5-10 mg twice daily. The sample here was CD4+ T cells sorted from blood, taken at approximately week 52, from a patient treated with tofacitinib. This sequence joins TRBV25-1 and TRBJ2-3, with a possible D match to TRBD2 (5 bases). This receptor was taken from a human donor with alopecia areata. CDR3 sequence: CASSELRTGTDTQYF. DNA for the CDR3: TGTGCCAGCAGTGAATTGAGGACTGGCACAGATACGCAGTATTTT.